This TCR beta chain was identified during a study of OX40 agonist ivuxolimab in advanced cancers. Germline V gene sequence: CDR1 LNHDA, CDR2 SQIVND (reference sequence). V was pared by 0 bases and J by 0 bases, with 15 bases between. This CDR3 is 18 amino acids long. Method: immunoSEQ multiplex PCR; TCRdb's copy keeps in-frame clones and lacks some. The table has tens of thousands of clones, just over 90% seen once; the top ten hold roughly 20%. This specimen was CD4+ or CD8+ T cells sorted from blood, taken in a trial of the OX40 agonist ivuxolimab. The chain couples TRBV19 to TRBJ1-3; D is possibly TRBD1 (6 bases). This TCR came from an adult with an advanced solid tumor such as melanoma, head and neck, liver or kidney cancer. CDR3 nucleotide sequence: TGTGCCAGTAGTATAGACCCGACAGGATCAGTCTCTGGAAACACCATATATTTT. Its translation: CASSIDPTGSVSGNTIYF.